The subject of this entry is one T cell receptor (beta chain). The data stem from a study of early stage breast cancer tumors. Study context: Samples were sequenced at around 10-fold average coverage.

Trimming stripped 3 bases from V and 9 bases from J, with 17 bases between. The CDR3 is made up of 14 amino acids. Germline V CDR1 and CDR2: KGHSH, LQKENI. Profiled with immunoSEQ multiplex PCR; TCRdb holds only in-frame clones, not every one. The top ten clones hold 3% to 3.5% of a sample with more than 60,000 clones, approximately 80% of them seen once. The sequence was collected from a person aged 60 to 70 with breast cancer. The V gene is TRBV18, the J gene TRBJ1-2; D perhaps matches TRBD1 (6 bases). Sequences were obtained from blood. The CDR3 protein is CASSPGLAGESYTF. CDR3 nucleotides: TGTGCCAGCTCACCTGGGCTCGCAGGGGAAAGCTACACCTTC.